This TCR beta chain is drawn from a study of T cell repertoires in cytomegalovirus infection (dated by TCRdb to about 2019). Regarding the complete study: Because public TCR beta signatures pointed to carriage of CMV infection together with the matching HLA type, the HLA type of each donor mattered for the analysis.

V loses 4 bases of germline sequence and J loses 2 bases, and the interval between the two ends is 9 bases. CDR1 and CDR2 were assigned from the germline V gene as SGHDT and YYEEEE. There are 14 amino acids in the CDR3, from cysteine to phenylalanine inclusive. Just the 42-base CDR3 DNA is kept, in frame starting at base 1. This clonotype was seen only a few times. There is no known antigen for this receptor. No qualities accompany the bases; no much larger clone lies one base away. What the authors observed across the whole study: The ex vivo response was dominated by HLA-C-restricted CMV-specific TCR beta clonotypes, which also provided the single most frequent clonotype in two of eight donors. Carriers of CMV infection plus the relevant HLA type were discriminated by the cumulative frequency of public TCR beta family members in the study cohort and in an independent approximately 360-donor cohort.

This sample was sequenced with an Illumina HiSeq 1500. TCRdb cleaned the public reads at Q25 with fastp, built clones with MiXCR and kept in-frame beta chains. Entries that share a CDR3 protein sequence are merged under the most common genes and DNA. Recorded for this sample are roughly 720,000 distinct CDR3 sequences; approximately 34% of them occurred a single time. 2.5% to 3.5% of the sample is taken by the ten largest. The TCR originated in a human donor in good health (CMV status not recorded). Some clones in this sample may be carry-over from other donors' samples. Source material: PBMCs. Recombination connected TRBV5-6 to TRBJ1-4, with TRBD1 tentatively as D gene (5 bases match). The CDR3 sequence is CASSNGGTNEKLFF. DNA sequence: TGTGCCAGCAGCAATGGGGGGACTAATGAAAAACTGTTTTTT.